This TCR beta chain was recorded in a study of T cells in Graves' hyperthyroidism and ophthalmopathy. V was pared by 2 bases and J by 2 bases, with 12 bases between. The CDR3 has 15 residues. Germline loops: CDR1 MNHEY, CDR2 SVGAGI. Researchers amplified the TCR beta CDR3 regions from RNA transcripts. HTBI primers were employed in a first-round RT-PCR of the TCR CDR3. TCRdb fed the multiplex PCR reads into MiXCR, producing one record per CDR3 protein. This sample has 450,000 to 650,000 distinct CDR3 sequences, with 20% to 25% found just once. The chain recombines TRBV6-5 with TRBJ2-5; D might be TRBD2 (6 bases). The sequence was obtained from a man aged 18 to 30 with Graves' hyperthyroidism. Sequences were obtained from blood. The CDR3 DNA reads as TGTGCCAGCAGTTACCGCGGGGCTGATCAAGAGACCCAGTACTTC. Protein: CASSYRGADQETQYF.